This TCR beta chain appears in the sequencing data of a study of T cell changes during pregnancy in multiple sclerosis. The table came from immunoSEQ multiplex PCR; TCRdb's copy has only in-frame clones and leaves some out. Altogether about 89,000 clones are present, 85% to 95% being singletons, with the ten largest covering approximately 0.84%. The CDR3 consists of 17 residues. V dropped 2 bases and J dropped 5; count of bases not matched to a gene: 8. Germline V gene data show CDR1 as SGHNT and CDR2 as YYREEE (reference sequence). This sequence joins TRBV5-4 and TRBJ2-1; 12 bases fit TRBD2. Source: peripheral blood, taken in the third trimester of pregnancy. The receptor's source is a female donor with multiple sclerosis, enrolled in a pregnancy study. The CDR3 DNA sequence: TGTGCCAGCAGCTTAACCCGACTAGCGGGGGATAACAATGAGCAGTTCTTC. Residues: CASSLTRLAGDNNEQFF.